What follows are 20 T cell receptor beta chains derived from one specimen sequenced in a study of CD8 T cells in Susac syndrome. RNA amounts of about 0.45 to 1 ug underwent reverse transcription with random hexamers. One entry per CDR3 protein results from TCRdb running MiXCR on the immunoSEQ multiplex PCR reads. Found here are some 80,000 distinct CDR3 sequences, around 94% of them singletons; the top ten hold less than 0.3%. The sample consisted of CD8+ T cells from PBMCs. These receptors were taken from a human donor in good health.

The chain uses TRBV27 and TRBJ2-7; D is undetermined. Germline CDR1 and CDR2: MNHEY and SMNVEV (reference sequence). The CDR3 is 12 residues long. V lost 10 bases to trimming and J lost 7 bases, with 17 bases between them. The CDR3 loop is CATSLGFGEQYF. CDR3 DNA: TGTGCCACCTCCTTAGGGTTTGGGGAGCAGTACTTC.

This rearrangement joins TRBV9 to TRBJ2-5, with D unclear. Trimming took 7 bases from V and 6 from J, leaving 10 bases between them. The CDR3 is 11 residues long. From germline, CDR1 is SGDLS and CDR2 YYNGEE. CDR3: CASGGQQTQYF. The CDR3 DNA reads as TGTGCCAGCGGTGGGCAACAGACCCAGTACTTC.

The V and J genes are TRBV5-1 and TRBJ2-2; TRBD1 agrees at 8 bases. Per germline, CDR1 SGHRS and CDR2 YFSETQ. The CDR3 extends over 16 amino acids. With V trimmed by 3 bases and J by 4 bases, 8 bases remained unmatched. The CDR3 DNA reads as TGCGCCAGCAGCTCCACCCGGACAGGGAGCACCGGGGAGCTGTTTTTT. It specifies CASSSTRTGSTGELFF.

This clonotype was seen a single time. The J gene is TRBJ2-3, the V gene TRBV14, with no clear D. The length of the CDR3 is 16 residues. The germline V and J ends were trimmed by 2 bases and 4 bases, with 16 bases remaining between them. Germline CDR1 reads SGHDN; CDR2 reads FVKESK. The CDR3 spells CASSQLSLKSADTQYF. The DNA of the CDR3 is TGTGCCAGCAGCCAACTATCCTTAAAGTCCGCAGATACGCAGTATTTT.

This chain uses TRBV10-3 with TRBJ2-3, with 11 bases that match TRBD1. After removal of 7 bases from V and 4 bases from J, the junction contained 4 bases not matched to a gene. CDR3 length equals 14 residues. CDR1 is ENHRY, CDR2 SYGVKD, per germline. The CDR3 spells CAITGTGGSDTQYF. The CDR3 nucleotides are TGTGCCATCACCGGGACAGGGGGATCAGATACGCAGTATTTT.

The chain couples TRBV20-1 to TRBJ2-1, with a tentative D call TRBD1 (6 bases). Germline CDR1 reads DFQATT; CDR2 reads SNEGSKA (reference sequence). V lost 3 bases and J lost 4, with 13 bases in between. The CDR3 is 14 amino acids. This CDR3 is CSARMRQVYNEQFF. CDR3 DNA sequence: TGCAGTGCTAGGATGAGACAGGTGTACAATGAGCAGTTCTTC.

About this clonotype: Because it lacks the conserved phenylalanine or tryptophan at the end, this CDR3 is likely a read error. The DNA is omitted, as the CDR3 cannot be located on it reliably, and the CDR3 follows TCRdb's listing. This sequence joins TRBV20-1 and TRBJ2-7; whether TRBD1, the table's D call, matches the DNA was not checked. The CDR3 comprises 12 residues, both ends counted. Germline V gene data show CDR1 as DFQATT and CDR2 as SNEGSKA (reference sequence). The CDR3 region is CSASAYDSGPSL.

This sequence joins TRBV24-1 and TRBJ2-1, with 10 bases fitting TRBD2. The CDR3 loop spans 16 amino acids. The germline V gene encodes CDR1 KGHDR and CDR2 SFDVKD. Losses at the gene ends were 5 bases for V and 2 bases for J; bases not matched to a gene: 5. The CDR3 spells CATSGRLAGAYNEQFF. In nucleotides, the CDR3 is TGTGCCACCAGTGGTCGACTAGCGGGTGCCTACAATGAGCAGTTCTTC.

This clonotype is a singleton in its sample. J is TRBJ2-1 and V is TRBV20-1, with D possibly being TRBD2 (6 bases). CDR1 and CDR2 (germline): DFQATT, SNEGSKA (reference sequence). Trimming removed 0 bases at V and 1 base at J, with 10 bases between. This CDR3 spans 15 amino acids. The CDR3 DNA follows: TGCAGTGCTAGAGATATGGCGGGGTCCTACAATGAGCAGTTCTTC. As protein: CSARDMAGSYNEQFF.

The CDR3 loop reads CASSQRLATVNEQFF. CDR3 DNA: TGTGCCAGCAGCCAGAGGCTAGCGACAGTCAATGAGCAGTTCTTC. The chain employs TRBV3-1 and TRBJ2-1, with D maybe TRBD2 (6 bases). The CDR3 has 15 amino acids. Between the trimmed V and J ends, which lost 3 bases and 6 bases, there was a span of 15 bases. Germline V gene lookup returns CDR1 LGHDT and CDR2 YNNKEL (reference sequence).

This clonotype was seen once. J is TRBJ1-1 and V is TRBV20-1; D uncertain. Germline V gives CDR1 DFQATT, CDR2 SNEGSKA (reference sequence). The CDR3 covers 13 residues. Deletions cut 6 bases from V and 1 base from J, with 12 bases between. The CDR3 spells CSAIVVRNTEAFF. The DNA for the CDR3 is TGCAGTGCCATAGTCGTGAGGAACACTGAAGCTTTCTTT.

The V gene is TRBV6-1, the J gene TRBJ2-7, with a weak D call TRBD2 (6 bases). CDR1 is MNHNS and CDR2 is SASEGT in the germline V gene. Trimming stripped 5 bases from V and 0 bases from J, with 14 bases between. The CDR3 has 15 residues. As DNA, the CDR3 is TGTGCCAGCAGTAAAGGGAGGTATAGCTCCTACGAGCAGTACTTC. Translated, it gives CASSKGRYSSYEQYF.

V is TRBV9 and J is TRBJ2-1; D remains unclear. This CDR3 is 13 amino acids long. V lost 0 bases and J lost 5, with 6 bases in between. Looked up from germline, CDR1 is SGDLS and CDR2 is YYNGEE. Here the CDR3 DNA reads TGTGCCAGCAGCGTAGCGGATGACAATGAGCAGTTCTTC. Its protein is CASSVADDNEQFF.

The chain joins TRBV20-1 to TRBJ1-2; a possible D gene is TRBD1 (6 bases). In germline, CDR1 is DFQATT, CDR2 SNEGSKA (reference sequence). The CDR3 length is 12 residues. The CDR3 protein is CGLVGGPNGYTF. CDR3 DNA sequence: TGCGGCCTGGTGGGGGGGCCAAATGGCTACACCTTC.

The chain combines TRBV13 with TRBJ1-1; D remains unclear. Germline CDR1 reads PRHDT; CDR2 reads FYEKMQ (reference sequence). This CDR3 is built from 11 residues. Between the trimmed V and J ends, which lost 5 bases and 6 bases, there was a span of 7 bases. The CDR3 loop is CASSRRSEAFF. The CDR3 DNA is TGTGCCAGCAGCCGAAGGTCTGAAGCTTTCTTT. The variable domain in full, completed from reference TRBV13 and TRBJ1-1, reads AAGVIQSPRHLIKEKRETATLKCYPIPRHDTVYWYQQGPGQDPQFLISFYEKMQSDKGSIPDRFSAQQFSDYHSELNMSSLELGDSALYFCASSRRSEAFFGQGTRLTVV.

The chain couples TRBV28 to TRBJ2-7; TRBD2 is a possible D gene (6 bases). The germline gives CDR1 MDHEN, CDR2 SYDVKM. The V end lost 4 bases, the J end lost 2 bases, and 12 bases lay between the germline ends. The CDR3 contains 14 residues. The CDR3 loop reads CASSSSGTPYEQYV. The DNA of the CDR3 is TGTGCCAGCAGTTCGTCCGGGACTCCCTACGAGCAGTACGTC.

The chain carries TRBV27 and TRBJ1-5; weak D call: TRBD1 (6 bases). This CDR3 is built from 14 residues. Germline V lookup: CDR1 MNHEY, CDR2 SMNVEV (reference sequence). Trimming removed 7 bases from V and 4 bases from J, with 14 bases in between. The CDR3 DNA follows: TGTGCCAGCACCCAGGGAGGGGGGAATCAGCCCCAGCATTTT. Amino acid sequence: CASTQGGGNQPQHF.

The rearrangement joins TRBV24-1 to TRBJ2-5; D may be TRBD1 (7 bases). CDR3 length equals 14 residues. From germline, CDR1 is KGHDR and CDR2 SFDVKD. Trimming stripped 4 bases from V and 4 bases from J, with 12 bases between. The CDR3 DNA follows: TGTGCCACCAGTGAGCGGGACAGTCTAGAGACCCAGTACTTC. It codes for CATSERDSLETQYF.

The chain links TRBV7-2 to TRBJ2-1, with D possibly TRBD1 on 5 matching bases. V gave up 1 base and J gave up 10 bases, with 14 bases separating them. Per the germline V gene, CDR1 is SGHTA and CDR2 is FQGNSA. The CDR3 extends over 14 amino acids. CDR3 in DNA: TGTGCCAGCAGCTTAGGGGGCGGCACAGGAGAGCAGTTCTTC. The encoded protein is CASSLGGGTGEQFF. The full variable domain, with the rest looked up from reference TRBV7-2 and TRBJ2-1, is GAGVSQSPSNKVTEKGKDVELRCDPISGHTALYWYRQSLGQGLEFLIYFQGNSAPDKSGLPSDRFSAERTGGSVSTLTIQRTQQEDSAVYLCASSLGGGTGEQFFGPGTRLTVL.

The chain employs TRBV27 and TRBJ2-1; D might be TRBD1 (6 bases). The CDR3 contains 14 residues. From germline, CDR1 is MNHEY and CDR2 SMNVEV (reference sequence). The V end was cut by 2 bases, the J end by 6 bases, with 11 bases between. CDR3 in amino acids: CASSLQGYGNEQFF. The CDR3, as DNA: TGTGCCAGCAGTTTACAGGGGTACGGCAATGAGCAGTTCTTC.